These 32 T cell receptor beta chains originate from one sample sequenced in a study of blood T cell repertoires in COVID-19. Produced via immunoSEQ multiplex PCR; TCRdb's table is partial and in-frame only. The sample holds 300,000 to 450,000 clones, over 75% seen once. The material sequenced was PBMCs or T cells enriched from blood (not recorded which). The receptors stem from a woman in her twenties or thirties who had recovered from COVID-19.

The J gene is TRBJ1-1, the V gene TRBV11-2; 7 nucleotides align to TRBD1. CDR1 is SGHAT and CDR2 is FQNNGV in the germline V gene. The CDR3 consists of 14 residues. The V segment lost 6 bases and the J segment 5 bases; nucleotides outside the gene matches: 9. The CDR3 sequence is CASRSGTVGTEAFF. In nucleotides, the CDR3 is TGTGCCAGCAGATCCGGGACAGTGGGAACTGAAGCTTTCTTT.

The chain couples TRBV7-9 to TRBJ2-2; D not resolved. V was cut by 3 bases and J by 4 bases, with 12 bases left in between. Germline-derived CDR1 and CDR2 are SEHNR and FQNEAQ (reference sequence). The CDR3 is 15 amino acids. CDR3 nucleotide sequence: TGTGCCAGCAGCTTCGCGGCCCGTACCACCGGGGAGCTGTTTTTT. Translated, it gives CASSFAARTTGELFF.

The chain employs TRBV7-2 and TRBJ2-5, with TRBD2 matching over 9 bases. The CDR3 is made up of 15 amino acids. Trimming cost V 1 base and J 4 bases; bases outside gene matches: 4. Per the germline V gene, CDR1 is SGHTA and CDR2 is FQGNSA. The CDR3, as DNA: TGTGCCAGCAGCTTAGGCGGGGGGGCCCGAGAGACCCAGTACTTC. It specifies CASSLGGGARETQYF.

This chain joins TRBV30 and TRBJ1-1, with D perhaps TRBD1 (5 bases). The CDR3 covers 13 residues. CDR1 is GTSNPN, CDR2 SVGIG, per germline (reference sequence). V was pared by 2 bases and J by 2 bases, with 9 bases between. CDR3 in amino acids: CAWSKDRNTEAFF. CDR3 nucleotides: TGTGCCTGGAGTAAAGACAGAAACACTGAAGCTTTCTTT.

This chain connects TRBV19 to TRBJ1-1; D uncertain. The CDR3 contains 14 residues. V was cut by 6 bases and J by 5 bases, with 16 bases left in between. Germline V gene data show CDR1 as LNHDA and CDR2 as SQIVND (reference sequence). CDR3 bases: TGTGCCAGTAGGGTACAGCAGTCCTCTACTGAAGCTTTCTTT. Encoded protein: CASRVQQSSTEAFF.

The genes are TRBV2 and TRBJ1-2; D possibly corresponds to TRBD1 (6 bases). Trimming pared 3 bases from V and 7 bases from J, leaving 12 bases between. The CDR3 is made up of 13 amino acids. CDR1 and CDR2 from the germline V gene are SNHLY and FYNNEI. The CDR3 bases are TGTGCCAGCAGTGAGCGGACAGTGTCTGGCTACACCTTC. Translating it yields CASSERTVSGYTF.

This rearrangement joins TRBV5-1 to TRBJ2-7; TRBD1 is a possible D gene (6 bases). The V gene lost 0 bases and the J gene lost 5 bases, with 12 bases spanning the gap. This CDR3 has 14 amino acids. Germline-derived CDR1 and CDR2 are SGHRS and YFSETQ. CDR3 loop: CASSLASGVDEQYF. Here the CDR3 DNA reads TGCGCCAGCAGCTTGGCCTCAGGGGTGGACGAGCAGTACTTC.

This chain's CDR3 is CASSLATGTNYGYTF. The CDR3 coding sequence is TGTGCCAGCAGCTTAGCGACCGGGACTAACTATGGCTACACCTTC. The chain uses TRBV7-9 and TRBJ1-2; the D is unclear. CDR1 is SEHNR, CDR2 FQNEAQ, per germline (reference sequence). V lost 0 bases and J 0 bases, leaving 8 bases between the germline ends. The CDR3 length is 15 residues.

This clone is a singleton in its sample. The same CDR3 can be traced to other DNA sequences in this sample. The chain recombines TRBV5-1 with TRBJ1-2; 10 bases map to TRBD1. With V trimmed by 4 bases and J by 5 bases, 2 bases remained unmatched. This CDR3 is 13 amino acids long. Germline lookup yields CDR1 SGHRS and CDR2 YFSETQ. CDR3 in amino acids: CASSPGQGYGYTF. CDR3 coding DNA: TGCGCCAGCAGCCCGGGACAGGGGTATGGCTACACCTTC.

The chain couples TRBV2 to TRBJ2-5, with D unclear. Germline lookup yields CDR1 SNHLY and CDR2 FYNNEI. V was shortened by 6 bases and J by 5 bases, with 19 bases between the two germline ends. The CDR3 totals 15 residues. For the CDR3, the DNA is TGTGCCAGCAGCGCGAATACCGACAAGCAGGAGACCCAGTACTTC. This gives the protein CASSANTDKQETQYF.

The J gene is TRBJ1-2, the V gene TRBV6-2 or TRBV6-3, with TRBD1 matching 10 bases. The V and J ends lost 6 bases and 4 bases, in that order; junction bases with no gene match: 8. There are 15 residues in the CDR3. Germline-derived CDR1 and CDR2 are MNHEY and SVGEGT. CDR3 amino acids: CASSRDRGRGYGYTF. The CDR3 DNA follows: TGTGCCAGCAGCAGAGACAGGGGGCGCGGCTATGGCTACACCTTC.

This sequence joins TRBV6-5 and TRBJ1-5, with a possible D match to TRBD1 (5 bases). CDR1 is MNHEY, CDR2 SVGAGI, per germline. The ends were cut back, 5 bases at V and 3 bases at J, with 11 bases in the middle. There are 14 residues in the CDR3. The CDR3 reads CASSPRGFNQPQHF. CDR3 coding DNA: TGTGCCAGCAGTCCTCGGGGGTTCAATCAGCCCCAGCATTTT.

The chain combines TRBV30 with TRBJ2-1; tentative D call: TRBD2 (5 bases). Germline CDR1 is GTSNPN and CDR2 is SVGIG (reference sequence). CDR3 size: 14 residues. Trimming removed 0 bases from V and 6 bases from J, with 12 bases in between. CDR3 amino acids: CAWSVPGFLNEQFF. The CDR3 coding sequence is TGTGCCTGGAGTGTACCGGGGTTCCTCAATGAGCAGTTCTTC.

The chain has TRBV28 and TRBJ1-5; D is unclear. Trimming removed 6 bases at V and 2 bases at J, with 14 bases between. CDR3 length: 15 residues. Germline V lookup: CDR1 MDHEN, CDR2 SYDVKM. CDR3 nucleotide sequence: TGTGCCAGCAGGGATTTCGTTGAGGGCAATCAGCCCCAGCATTTT. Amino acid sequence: CASRDFVEGNQPQHF.

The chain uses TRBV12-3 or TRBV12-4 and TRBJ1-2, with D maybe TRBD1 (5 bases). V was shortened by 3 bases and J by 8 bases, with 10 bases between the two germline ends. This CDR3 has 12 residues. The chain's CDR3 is CASSLKGVGYTF. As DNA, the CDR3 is TGTGCCAGCAGTTTGAAAGGGGTCGGCTACACCTTC.

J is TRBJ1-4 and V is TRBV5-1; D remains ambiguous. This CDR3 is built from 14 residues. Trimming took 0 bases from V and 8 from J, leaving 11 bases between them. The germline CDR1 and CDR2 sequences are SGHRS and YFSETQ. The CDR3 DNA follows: TGCGCCAGCAGCTTGGACACGCGGAGGGAAAAACTGTTTTTT. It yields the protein CASSLDTRREKLFF.

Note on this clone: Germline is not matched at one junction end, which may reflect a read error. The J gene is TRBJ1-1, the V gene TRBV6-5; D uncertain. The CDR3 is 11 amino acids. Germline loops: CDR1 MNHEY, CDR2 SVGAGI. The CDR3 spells CASSYSGWVHF. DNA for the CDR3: TGTGCCAGCAGTTACTCGGGCTGGGTCCATTTT.

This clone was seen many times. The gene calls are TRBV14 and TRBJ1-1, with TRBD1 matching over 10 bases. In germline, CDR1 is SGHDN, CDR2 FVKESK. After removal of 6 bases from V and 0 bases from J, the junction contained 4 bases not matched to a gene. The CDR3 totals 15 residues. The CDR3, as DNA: TGTGCCAGCAGTCGACAGGGGGCTCTGAACACTGAAGCTTTCTTT. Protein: CASSRQGALNTEAFF.

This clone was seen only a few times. DNA of the CDR3: TGTGCCAGCAGCCGGACAGGTTGGGCTGAAGCTTTCTTT. It codes for CASSRTGWAEAFF. This sequence joins TRBV11-3 and TRBJ1-1; 7 positions match TRBD1. Germline V lookup: CDR1 SGHNT, CDR2 YENEEA. Trimming took 5 bases from V and 6 from J; bases not matched to a gene: 6. This CDR3 has 13 amino acids.

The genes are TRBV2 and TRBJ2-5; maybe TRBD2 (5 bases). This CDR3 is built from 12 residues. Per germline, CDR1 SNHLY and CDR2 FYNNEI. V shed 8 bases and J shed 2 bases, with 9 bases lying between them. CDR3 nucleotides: TGTGCCAGCGGGAGCCAACAAGAGACCCAGTACTTC. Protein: CASGSQQETQYF. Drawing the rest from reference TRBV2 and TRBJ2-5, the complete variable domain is EPEVTQTPSHQVTQMGQEVILRCVPISNHLYFYWYRQILGQKVEFLVSFYNNEISEKSEIFDDQFSVERPDGSNFTLKIRSTKLEDSAMYFCASGSQQETQYFGPGTRLLVL.

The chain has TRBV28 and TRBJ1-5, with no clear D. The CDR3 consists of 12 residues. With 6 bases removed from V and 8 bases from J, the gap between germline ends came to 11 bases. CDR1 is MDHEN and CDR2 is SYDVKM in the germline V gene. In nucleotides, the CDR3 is TGTGCCAGCAGCCTCCCCGTTGAGCCCCAGCATTTT. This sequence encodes CASSLPVEPQHF. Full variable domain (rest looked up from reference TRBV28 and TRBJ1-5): DVKVTQSSRYLVKRTGEKVFLECVQDMDHENMFWYRQDPGLGLRLIYFSYDVKMKEKGDIPEGYSVSREKKERFSLILESASTNQTSMYLCASSLPVEPQHFGDGTRLSIL.

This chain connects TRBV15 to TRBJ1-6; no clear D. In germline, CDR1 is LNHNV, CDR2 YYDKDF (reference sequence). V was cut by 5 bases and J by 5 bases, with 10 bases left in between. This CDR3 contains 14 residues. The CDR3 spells CATSRRRDNSPLHF. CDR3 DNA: TGTGCCACCAGCCGTCGACGGGATAATTCACCCCTCCACTTT.

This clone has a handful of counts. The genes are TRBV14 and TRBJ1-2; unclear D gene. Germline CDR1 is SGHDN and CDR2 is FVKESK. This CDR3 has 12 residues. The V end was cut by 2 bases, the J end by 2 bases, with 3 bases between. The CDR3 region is CASSQLNYGYTF. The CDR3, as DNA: TGTGCCAGCAGCCAATTAAACTATGGCTACACCTTC.

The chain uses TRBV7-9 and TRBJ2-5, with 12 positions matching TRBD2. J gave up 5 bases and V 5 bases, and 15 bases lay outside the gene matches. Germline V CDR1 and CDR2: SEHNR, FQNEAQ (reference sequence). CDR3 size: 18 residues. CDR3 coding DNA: TGTGCCAGCAGCCCCCGGACTAGCGGGGTTCCACATAGGGAGACCCAGTACTTC. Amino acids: CASSPRTSGVPHRETQYF. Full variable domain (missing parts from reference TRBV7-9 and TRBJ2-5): DTGVSQNPRHKITKRGQNVTFRCDPISEHNRLYWYRQTLGQGPEFLTYFQNEAQLEKSRLLSDRFSAERPKGSFSTLEIQRTEQGDSAMYLCASSPRTSGVPHRETQYFGPGTRLLVL.

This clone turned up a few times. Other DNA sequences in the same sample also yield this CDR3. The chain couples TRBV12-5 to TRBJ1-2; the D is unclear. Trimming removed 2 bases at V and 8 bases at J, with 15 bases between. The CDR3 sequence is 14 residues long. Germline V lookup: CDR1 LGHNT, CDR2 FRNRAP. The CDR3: CASGLSEGVGGYTF. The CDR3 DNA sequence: TGTGCTAGTGGTTTGTCAGAGGGTGTTGGCGGCTACACCTTC.

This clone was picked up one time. The CDR3 DNA reads TGTGCCAGCGGCAGACTTAGCAATCAGCCCCAGCATTTT. Protein product: CASGRLSNQPQHF. This chain links TRBV2 with TRBJ1-5, with D uncertain. The germline CDR1 and CDR2 sequences are SNHLY and FYNNEI. V lost 8 bases and J 0 bases, leaving 8 bases between the germline ends. The CDR3 covers 13 residues.

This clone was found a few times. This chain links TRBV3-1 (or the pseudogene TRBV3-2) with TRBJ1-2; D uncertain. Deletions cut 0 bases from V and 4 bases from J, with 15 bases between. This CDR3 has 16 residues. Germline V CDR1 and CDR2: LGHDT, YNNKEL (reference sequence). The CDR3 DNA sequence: TGTGCCAGCAGCCAAGATCTTAGTCGCCAACTCTATGGCTACACCTTC. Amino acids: CASSQDLSRQLYGYTF.

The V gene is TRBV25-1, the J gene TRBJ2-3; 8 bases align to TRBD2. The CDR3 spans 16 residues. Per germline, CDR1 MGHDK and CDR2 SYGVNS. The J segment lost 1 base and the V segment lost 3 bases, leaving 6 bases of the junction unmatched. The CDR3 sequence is CASSDLGGGRTDTQYF. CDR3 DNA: TGTGCCAGCAGTGATCTGGGCGGGGGGCGCACAGATACGCAGTATTTT.

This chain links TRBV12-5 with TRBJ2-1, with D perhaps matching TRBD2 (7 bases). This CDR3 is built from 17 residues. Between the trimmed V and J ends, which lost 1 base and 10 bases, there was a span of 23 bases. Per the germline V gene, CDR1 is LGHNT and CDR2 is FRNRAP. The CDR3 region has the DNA TGTGCTAGTGGTTTGGCCGGGGAGGGCAGGGGAGGATACGAGCAGTTCTTC. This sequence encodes CASGLAGEGRGGYEQFF. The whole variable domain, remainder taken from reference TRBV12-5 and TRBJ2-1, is DARVTQTPRHKVTEMGQEVTMRCQPILGHNTVFWYRQTMMQGLELLAYFRNRAPLDDSGMPKDRFSAEMPDATLATLKIQPSEPRDSAVYFCASGLAGEGRGGYEQFFGPGTRLTVL.

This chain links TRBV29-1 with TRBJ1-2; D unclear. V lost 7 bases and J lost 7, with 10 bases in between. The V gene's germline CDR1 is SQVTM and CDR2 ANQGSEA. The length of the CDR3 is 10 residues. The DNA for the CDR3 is TGCAGCGGTGAGGAGCCTGGCTACACCTTC. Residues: CSGEEPGYTF.

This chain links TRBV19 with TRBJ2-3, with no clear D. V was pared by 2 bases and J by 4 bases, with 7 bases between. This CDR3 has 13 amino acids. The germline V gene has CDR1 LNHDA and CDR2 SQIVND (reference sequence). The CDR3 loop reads CASSIPFADTQYF. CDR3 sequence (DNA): TGTGCCAGTAGTATACCGTTCGCAGATACGCAGTATTTT.

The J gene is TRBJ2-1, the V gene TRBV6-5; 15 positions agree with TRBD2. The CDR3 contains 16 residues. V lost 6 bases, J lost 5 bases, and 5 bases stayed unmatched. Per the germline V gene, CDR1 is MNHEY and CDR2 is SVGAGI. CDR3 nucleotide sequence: TGTGCCAGCAGCTACGGACTAGCGGGGGGGAACAATGAGCAGTTCTTC. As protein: CASSYGLAGGNNEQFF.